Listed below are T cell receptor beta chains from one sample, sequenced in a study of blood T cell repertoires in COVID-19. The data were produced by immunoSEQ multiplex PCR, yet TCRdb's version contains in-frame clones alone and is incomplete. Among some 140,000 clones, about 80% were seen once, and the ten largest hold approximately 4%. Sample: peripheral blood. The receptors stem from a man between 60 and 70 years old with acute or convalescent COVID-19. CDR3s include the opening cysteine and the closing phenylalanine or tryptophan. The D gene is left open where the match is weak. The size entry is marked missing in some rows and otherwise reads once, few, many or a size class.

clone size: -; J gene: TRBJ1-2; V gene: TRBV9; D gene: TRBD1; CDR3 protein: CASSAANPGQGGGYTF; CDR3 DNA: TGTGCCAGCAGCGCCGCCAATCCGGGACAGGGGGGAGGCTACACCTTC
clone size: once; J gene: TRBJ2-1; V gene: TRBV19; D gene: TRBD2; CDR3 protein: CASSPRGGMGYNEQFF; CDR3 DNA: TGTGCCAGTAGTCCTCGGGGAGGGATGGGTTACAATGAGCAGTTCTTC
clone size: -; J gene: TRBJ2-7; V gene: TRBV6-6; D gene: TRBD2; CDR3 protein: CASSLGLAGSYEQYF; CDR3 DNA: TGTGCCAGCAGCCTGGGACTAGCGGGATCCTACGAGCAGTACTTC
clone size: -; J gene: TRBJ1-2; V gene: TRBV6-5; D gene: -; CDR3 protein: CASRTGFLYGYTF; CDR3 DNA: TGTGCCAGCAGGACAGGATTCCTCTATGGCTACACCTTC
clone size: -; J gene: TRBJ1-5; V gene: TRBV6-1; D gene: -; CDR3 protein: CASSGLWGFGSDQPQHF; CDR3 DNA: TGTGCCAGCAGTGGCCTCTGGGGCTTTGGATCGGATCAGCCCCAGCATTTT
clone size: -; J gene: TRBJ2-2; V gene: TRBV28; D gene: TRBD2; CDR3 protein: CASSPPGLAGTGELFF; CDR3 DNA: TGTGCCAGCAGTCCTCCGGGACTAGCGGGAACCGGGGAGCTGTTTTTT
clone size: few; J gene: TRBJ1-6; V gene: TRBV5-5; D gene: TRBD1; CDR3 protein: CASSRDRGGSDNSPLHF; CDR3 DNA: TGTGCCAGCAGCCGGGACAGGGGCGGGTCGGATAATTCACCCCTCCACTTT
clone size: -; J gene: TRBJ2-5; V gene: TRBV5-4; D gene: TRBD2; CDR3 protein: CASSPGLAGVGAETQYF; CDR3 DNA: TGTGCCAGCAGTCCCGGACTAGCGGGAGTCGGGGCAGAGACCCAGTACTTC
clone size: once; J gene: TRBJ2-1; V gene: TRBV7-2; D gene: -; CDR3 protein: CASSRGVGGAGGEQFF; CDR3 DNA: TGTGCCAGCAGCAGAGGGGTAGGGGGGGCAGGCGGTGAGCAGTTCTTC
clone size: -; J gene: TRBJ2-1; V gene: TRBV4-3; D gene: TRBD1; CDR3 protein: CASSREFGRGPEQFF; CDR3 DNA: TGCGCCAGCAGCCGAGAATTTGGCAGGGGGCCCGAGCAGTTCTTC
clone size: -; J gene: TRBJ2-1; V gene: TRBV3-1/TRBV3-2; D gene: TRBD1; CDR3 protein: CASSQDAGRGNEQFF; CDR3 DNA: TGTGCCAGCAGCCAAGATGCGGGCAGGGGGAATGAGCAGTTCTTC
clone size: -; J gene: TRBJ2-3; V gene: TRBV2; D gene: TRBD1; CDR3 protein: CASSQGVDTQYF; CDR3 DNA: TGTGCCAGCAGTCAGGGGGTGGATACGCAGTATTTT
clone size: -; J gene: TRBJ1-1; V gene: TRBV18; D gene: TRBD1; CDR3 protein: CASSPSGGNTEAFF; CDR3 DNA: TGTGCCAGCTCACCATCAGGGGGCAACACTGAAGCTTTCTTT
clone size: once; J gene: TRBJ1-5; V gene: TRBV25-1; D gene: -; CDR3 protein: CASSDMGGSNQPQHF; CDR3 DNA: TGTGCCAGCAGTGATATGGGGGGTAGCAATCAGCCCCAGCATTTT
clone size: -; J gene: TRBJ2-1; V gene: TRBV7-3; D gene: TRBD2; CDR3 protein: CASSSSSGRSNEQFF; CDR3 DNA: TGTGCCAGCAGCTCGTCTAGCGGGAGATCAAATGAGCAGTTCTTC
clone size: -; J gene: TRBJ2-1; V gene: TRBV3-1/TRBV3-2; D gene: TRBD2; CDR3 protein: CASSQVQTSGNNEQFF; CDR3 DNA: TGTGCCAGCAGCCAAGTCCAGACTAGCGGGAACAATGAGCAGTTCTTC
clone size: -; J gene: TRBJ1-6; V gene: TRBV6-5; D gene: -; CDR3 protein: CASSYLQGVSPLHF; CDR3 DNA: TGTGCCAGCAGTTACCTGCAAGGGGTGTCACCCCTCCACTTT
clone size: -; J gene: TRBJ2-1; V gene: TRBV7-8; D gene: TRBD2; CDR3 protein: CASSPRGGIYNEQFF; CDR3 DNA: TGTGCCAGCAGCCCACGGGGGGGCATCTACAATGAGCAGTTCTTC
clone size: -; J gene: TRBJ2-2; V gene: TRBV4-3; D gene: -; CDR3 protein: CASSQDGGENTGELFF; CDR3 DNA: TGCGCCAGCAGCCAAGATGGCGGGGAGAACACCGGGGAGCTGTTTTTT
clone size: -; J gene: TRBJ1-2; V gene: TRBV28; D gene: TRBD1; CDR3 protein: CASKGAPGGYTF; CDR3 DNA: TGTGCCAGCAAGGGGGCGCCGGGTGGCTACACCTTC
clone size: once; J gene: TRBJ2-1; V gene: TRBV7-2; D gene: -; CDR3 protein: CASSLGTHTNNEQFF; CDR3 DNA: TGTGCCAGCAGCTTAGGGACTCATACGAACAATGAGCAGTTCTTC
clone size: few; J gene: TRBJ2-7; V gene: TRBV29-1; D gene: TRBD1; CDR3 protein: CSVAEGQGLYEQYF; CDR3 DNA: TGCAGCGTTGCAGAAGGACAGGGTCTCTACGAGCAGTACTTC
clone size: -; J gene: TRBJ2-1; V gene: TRBV30; D gene: -; CDR3 protein: CAWKGLSYYNEQFF; CDR3 DNA: TGTGCCTGGAAGGGACTCTCCTATTACAATGAGCAGTTCTTC
clone size: -; J gene: TRBJ1-5; V gene: TRBV23-1; D gene: -; CDR3 protein: CASSQLDIHLPQHF; CDR3 DNA: TGCGCCAGCAGTCAACTGGACATCCATCTGCCCCAGCATTTT
clone size: few; J gene: TRBJ2-7; V gene: TRBV30; D gene: TRBD1; CDR3 protein: CAWSGTGVNEQYF; CDR3 DNA: TGTGCCTGGTCCGGGACAGGGGTCAACGAGCAGTACTTC
clone size: -; J gene: TRBJ2-1; V gene: TRBV6-6; D gene: TRBD2; CDR3 protein: CASRPRGTSGYNEQFF; CDR3 DNA: TGTGCCAGCAGGCCCCGGGGGACTAGCGGTTACAATGAGCAGTTCTTC
clone size: -; J gene: TRBJ1-2; V gene: TRBV18; D gene: TRBD1; CDR3 protein: CASSPITTGVDGYTF; CDR3 DNA: TGTGCCAGCTCACCTATCACGACAGGGGTCGATGGCTACACCTTC
clone size: -; J gene: TRBJ2-2; V gene: TRBV5-1; D gene: -; CDR3 protein: CASSLGQTNTGELFF; CDR3 DNA: TGCGCCAGCAGCTTGGGACAGACGAACACCGGGGAGCTGTTTTTT
clone size: once; J gene: TRBJ2-3; V gene: TRBV7-3; D gene: TRBD2; CDR3 protein: CASSPPTSGTDTQYF; CDR3 DNA: TGTGCCAGCAGCCCACCGACTAGCGGCACAGATACGCAGTATTTT
clone size: -; J gene: TRBJ2-1; V gene: TRBV29-1; D gene: -; CDR3 protein: CSGGLSSYNEQFF; CDR3 DNA: TGCAGTGGGGGACTCAGCTCCTACAATGAGCAGTTCTTC
clone size: -; J gene: TRBJ1-1; V gene: TRBV27; D gene: -; CDR3 protein: CASSLKEGTEAFF; CDR3 DNA: TGTGCCAGCAGTTTAAAGGAGGGTACTGAAGCTTTCTTT
clone size: -; J gene: TRBJ2-7; V gene: TRBV7-2; D gene: -; CDR3 protein: CASSPWADRSEQYF; CDR3 DNA: TGTGCCAGCAGCCCGTGGGCAGACAGGAGCGAGCAGTACTTC
clone size: -; J gene: TRBJ1-5; V gene: TRBV6-5; D gene: -; CDR3 protein: CASGPGPRQPQHF; CDR3 DNA: TGTGCCAGCGGTCCAGGGCCGAGGCAGCCCCAGCATTTT
clone size: -; J gene: TRBJ2-1; V gene: TRBV27; D gene: -; CDR3 protein: CASSLRTTYNEQFF; CDR3 DNA: TGTGCCAGCAGTTTACGGACTACCTACAATGAGCAGTTCTTC
clone size: few; J gene: TRBJ1-1; V gene: TRBV2; D gene: -; CDR3 protein: CASSVWGGNTEAFF; CDR3 DNA: TGTGCCAGCAGCGTCTGGGGGGGGAACACTGAAGCTTTCTTT
clone size: -; J gene: TRBJ1-5; V gene: TRBV19; D gene: -; CDR3 protein: CASSIEPPSANQPQHF; CDR3 DNA: TGTGCCAGTAGTATAGAACCCCCTTCTGCTAACCAGCCCCAGCATTTT
clone size: -; J gene: TRBJ2-1; V gene: TRBV5-1; D gene: -; CDR3 protein: CASSDTTDYEQFF; CDR3 DNA: TGCGCCAGCAGCGACACCACGGACTATGAGCAGTTCTTC
clone size: -; J gene: TRBJ2-1; V gene: TRBV29-1; D gene: TRBD2; CDR3 protein: CSVGPSGRSSYNEQFF; CDR3 DNA: TGCAGCGTTGGGCCTAGCGGGAGGAGCTCCTACAATGAGCAGTTCTTC
clone size: -; J gene: TRBJ2-3; V gene: TRBV2; D gene: -; CDR3 protein: CASSVGDTQYF; CDR3 DNA: TGTGCCAGCAGTGTCGGAGATACGCAGTATTTT
clone size: -; J gene: TRBJ1-3; V gene: TRBV5-1; D gene: TRBD1; CDR3 protein: CASSLEGGGRRGNTIYF; CDR3 DNA: TGCGCCAGCAGCTTGGAAGGGGGCGGCCGACGCGGAAACACCATATATTTT
clone size: -; J gene: TRBJ1-1; V gene: TRBV18; D gene: -; CDR3 protein: CASSPREGLPEAFF; CDR3 DNA: TGTGCCAGCTCACCACGCGAGGGACTCCCGGAAGCTTTCTTT
clone size: -; J gene: TRBJ1-4; V gene: TRBV28; D gene: TRBD1; CDR3 protein: CASSSTGVGEKLFF; CDR3 DNA: TGTGCCAGCAGTTCGACAGGGGTTGGAGAAAAACTGTTTTTT
clone size: -; J gene: TRBJ2-3; V gene: TRBV4-1; D gene: -; CDR3 protein: CASSQGAQDTQYF; CDR3 DNA: TGCGCCAGCAGCCAAGGGGCCCAAGATACGCAGTATTTT
clone size: few; J gene: TRBJ1-4; V gene: TRBV5-4; D gene: -; CDR3 protein: CASSAHQGSNEKLFF; CDR3 DNA: TGTGCCAGCAGCGCCCATCAGGGTTCTAATGAAAAACTGTTTTTT
clone size: few; J gene: TRBJ2-6; V gene: TRBV15; D gene: -; CDR3 protein: CATSRGGSGANVLTF; CDR3 DNA: TGTGCCACCAGCAGAGGCGGCTCTGGGGCCAACGTCCTGACTTTC
clone size: -; J gene: TRBJ2-2; V gene: TRBV7-9; D gene: -; CDR3 protein: CASEDSTNTGELFF; CDR3 DNA: TGTGCCAGCGAGGACAGCACGAACACCGGGGAGCTGTTTTTT
clone size: few; J gene: TRBJ2-2; V gene: TRBV2; D gene: TRBD2; CDR3 protein: CASRVDIAGTGELFF; CDR3 DNA: TGTGCCAGCAGAGTTGATATAGCGGGCACCGGGGAGCTGTTTTTT
clone size: -; J gene: TRBJ1-5; V gene: TRBV12-2; D gene: -; CDR3 protein: CARPGTQNINQPQHF; CDR3 DNA: TGTGCAAGACCTGGGACACAAAATATCAATCAGCCCCAGCATTTT
clone size: -; J gene: TRBJ1-1; V gene: TRBV18; D gene: -; CDR3 protein: CASSPTRTATEAFF; CDR3 DNA: TGTGCCAGCTCACCAACTCGGACAGCCACTGAAGCTTTCTTT
clone size: -; J gene: TRBJ1-1; V gene: TRBV30; D gene: TRBD1; CDR3 protein: CACYRGRTEAFF; CDR3 DNA: TGTGCCTGCTACAGGGGTCGGACTGAAGCTTTCTTT
clone size: -; J gene: TRBJ1-6; V gene: TRBV28; D gene: -; CDR3 protein: CASSLSRLYNSPLHF; CDR3 DNA: TGTGCCAGCAGTTTATCCAGGTTATATAATTCACCCCTCCACTTT
clone size: -; J gene: TRBJ2-6; V gene: TRBV28; D gene: TRBD1; CDR3 protein: CASSRQGSGANVLTF; CDR3 DNA: TGTGCCAGCAGTAGACAGGGGTCCGGGGCCAACGTCCTGACTTTC
clone size: -; J gene: TRBJ1-5; V gene: TRBV28; D gene: TRBD1; CDR3 protein: CASSLTRQGSNQPQHF; CDR3 DNA: TGTGCCAGCAGTTTAACGCGACAGGGGAGCAATCAGCCCCAGCATTTT
clone size: -; J gene: TRBJ2-2; V gene: TRBV2; D gene: TRBD2; CDR3 protein: CASSLAGGTNTGELFF; CDR3 DNA: TGTGCCAGCAGCCTAGCGGGAGGGACGAACACCGGGGAGCTGTTTTTT
clone size: -; J gene: TRBJ2-2; V gene: TRBV2; D gene: -; CDR3 protein: CASTMNRVNTGELFF; CDR3 DNA: TGTGCCAGCACGATGAACAGGGTGAACACCGGGGAGCTGTTTTTT